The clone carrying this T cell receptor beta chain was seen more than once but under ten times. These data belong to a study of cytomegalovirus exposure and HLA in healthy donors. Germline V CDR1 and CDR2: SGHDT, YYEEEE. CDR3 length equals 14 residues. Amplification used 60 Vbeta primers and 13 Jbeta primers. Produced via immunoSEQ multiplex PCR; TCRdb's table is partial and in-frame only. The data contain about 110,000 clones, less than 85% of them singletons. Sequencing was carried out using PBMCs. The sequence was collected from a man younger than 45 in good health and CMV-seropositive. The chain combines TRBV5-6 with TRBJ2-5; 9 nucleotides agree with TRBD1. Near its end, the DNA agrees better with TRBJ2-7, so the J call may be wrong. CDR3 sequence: CASSSRQGAYEQYF. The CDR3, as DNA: TGTGCCAGCAGCTCTAGACAGGGGGCCTACGAGCAGTACTTC.